The present TCR beta chain was sequenced within a study of cytomegalovirus exposure and HLA in healthy donors. The PCR contained 60 Vbeta and 13 Jbeta primers. The repertoire was sequenced with immunoSEQ multiplex PCR; TCRdb's copy has only in-frame clones and lacks some. The table records under 130,000 clones, roughly 70% of them present only once. Germline CDR1 reads SGHTA; CDR2 reads FQGNSA. The CDR3 is 14 residues long. V lost 5 bases to trimming and J lost 0 bases, with 10 bases between them. Sample: PBMCs. This sequence originates from a man aged 40-49 years in good health and CMV-seropositive. V and J are TRBV7-2 and TRBJ1-1; D is unclear. The CDR3 protein is CASSQTSMNTEAFF. DNA of the CDR3: TGTGCCAGCAGCCAAACATCCATGAACACTGAAGCTTTCTTT.